A selection of T cell receptor beta chains follows, all from one sample in a study of beta chain features in type 1 diabetes. TCRdb keeps only in-frame clones here, not all; method: immunoSEQ multiplex PCR. In the table there are fewer than 350,000 clones, over 14% of which are singletons. The sample consisted of naive CD4+ T cells from blood. All receptors derive from a man aged 18 to 29 with type 1 diabetes. CDR3s include the opening cysteine and the closing phenylalanine or tryptophan. D genes are given only for firm matches. Expanded clones get a size class; other rows say once, few or many, or leave the size out.

d_gene	v_gene	abundance	j_gene	CDR3aa	CDR3nt
TRBD1	TRBV29-1	NA	TRBJ2-1	CSVSKQGETYNEQFF	TGCAGCGTTTCAAAACAGGGGGAGACCTACAATGAGCAGTTCTTC
NA	TRBV7-2	NA	TRBJ2-7	CASSRFGEQYF	TGTGCCAGCAGCCGATTCGGGGAGCAGTACTTC
NA	TRBV4-1	NA	TRBJ2-1	CASSQGVLSSYNEQFF	TGCGCCAGCAGCCAAGGCGTACTGAGCTCCTACAATGAGCAGTTCTTC
NA	TRBV4-3	NA	TRBJ2-1	CASSLLQHYNEQFF	TGCGCCAGCAGCCTTCTCCAACACTACAATGAGCAGTTCTTC
TRBD2	TRBV10-3	few	TRBJ2-7	CAAAGRRGGYEQYF	TGTGCCGCCGCTGGGCGGCGGGGGGGCTACGAGCAGTACTTC
TRBD2	TRBV29-1	NA	TRBJ2-1	CSVDRTSGGTQTHNEQFF	TGCAGCGTTGACCGGACTAGCGGGGGTACCCAGACCCACAATGAGCAGTTCTTC
TRBD1	TRBV6-4	NA	TRBJ1-2	CASRNHRGSYGYTF	TGTGCCAGCAGGAACCACAGGGGTAGCTATGGCTACACCTTC
NA	TRBV10-2	NA	TRBJ2-7	CASTPGVGEQYF	TGCGCCAGCACCCCCGGGGTTGGGGAGCAGTACTTC
TRBD1	TRBV5-6	few	TRBJ2-7	CASSTGGRYEQYF	TGTGCCAGCAGTACAGGGGGCAGGTACGAGCAGTACTTC
NA	TRBV6-6	few	TRBJ2-7	CASSYPPGLRTYEQYF	TGTGCCAGCAGTTACCCCCCGGGACTCCGGACCTACGAGCAGTACTTC
NA	TRBV30	NA	TRBJ1-4	CAWSVGARTNEKLFF	TGTGCCTGGAGTGTAGGAGCCCGTACCAATGAAAAACTGTTTTTT